Following are 20 T cell receptor beta chains from one sample sequenced in a study of blood T cell repertoires in COVID-19 (dated by TCRdb to the early 2020s). The library relied on the immunoSEQ multiplex PCR assay. Held by TCRdb, this immuneACCESS table contains in-frame sequences only and omits some clones. Under half of the omission traces to an unresolved V gene where checked; the cause of the rest is unknown. The sample table shows 81,000 or so clones, and 75% to 85% are seen once. The top ten constitute roughly 9.3% of the sample. The sample taken for sequencing was peripheral blood. All receptors come from a man aged 45 to 65 with COVID-19, enrolled during active disease.

This clone was counted only a few times. The chain combines TRBV10-3 with TRBJ1-1; D is possibly TRBD1 (5 bases). V gave up 6 bases and J gave up 4 bases, with 12 bases separating them. The CDR3 covers 13 residues. Germline CDR1 and CDR2: ENHRY and SYGVKD. CDR3 sequence: CAIRPPGGTEAFF. CDR3 bases: TGTGCCATCAGGCCTCCGGGGGGCACTGAAGCTTTCTTT.

This clone was recorded a few times. The V call is TRBV30, the J call TRBJ1-5; D is possibly TRBD1 (6 bases). The CDR3 has 13 residues. Deletions cut 5 bases from V and 2 bases from J, with 10 bases between. The germline CDR1 and CDR2 sequences are GTSNPN and SVGIG (reference sequence). The CDR3 region has the DNA TGTGCCTGGGCAGGGGTCGGCAATCAGCCCCAGCATTTT. It yields the protein CAWAGVGNQPQHF.

The chain couples TRBV6-5 to TRBJ1-2; unclear D gene. The CDR3 loop spans 15 amino acids. V was trimmed by 4 bases and J by 3 bases, leaving 15 bases between them. Germline CDR1 reads MNHEY; CDR2 reads SVGAGI. The CDR3 loop reads CASSSPGGSDYGYTF. In DNA form, the CDR3 reads TGTGCCAGCAGTTCCCCGGGAGGGTCGGACTATGGCTACACCTTC.

This clone came up a few times. CDR3 in amino acids: CSARMAPEAFF. DNA for the CDR3: TGCAGTGCTAGGATGGCCCCTGAAGCTTTCTTT. The rearrangement uses TRBV20-1 and TRBJ1-1; no clear D. In germline, CDR1 is DFQATT, CDR2 SNEGSKA (reference sequence). The V gene lost 3 bases and the J gene lost 6 bases, with 8 bases spanning the gap. This CDR3 has 11 amino acids.

This clone is a singleton in its sample. The chain has TRBV30 and TRBJ1-2; the D gene is possibly TRBD1 (6 bases). CDR1 and CDR2 from the germline V gene are GTSNPN and SVGIG (reference sequence). V lost 1 base, J lost 7 bases, and 13 bases lay in between. The length of the CDR3 is 13 residues. CDR3 nucleotide sequence: TGTGCCTGGAGTGGGGAACAGGGACCTGGCTACACCTTC. Amino acids: CAWSGEQGPGYTF.

J is TRBJ1-4 and V is TRBV19, with 7 bases identical to TRBD1. The CDR3 has 15 residues. CDR1 is LNHDA and CDR2 is SQIVND in the germline V gene (reference sequence). J was trimmed by 4 bases and V by 1 base; bases with no gene match: 3. CDR3 region: CASSIGGQRNEKLFF. CDR3 nucleotide sequence: TGTGCCAGTAGTATAGGGGGACAGCGTAATGAAAAACTGTTTTTT.

Comment on this clone: Within the sample, other DNA sequences also encode this same CDR3. V gene TRBV6-6 combines with J gene TRBJ1-2; 8 nucleotides agree with TRBD1. The CDR3 is 13 residues long. Losses at the gene ends were 3 bases for V and 6 bases for J; bases not matched to a gene: 3. The germline CDR1 and CDR2 sequences are MNHNY and SVGAGI (reference sequence). The CDR3 nucleotides are TGTGCCAGCAGTTATGGACAGGGCGATGGCTACACCTTC. As protein: CASSYGQGDGYTF.

This clone was picked up a small number of times. This chain joins TRBV9 and TRBJ2-7; D perhaps matches TRBD2 (5 bases). V was cut by 3 bases and J by 4 bases, with 11 bases left in between. Germline V gene sequence: CDR1 SGDLS, CDR2 YYNGEE. The CDR3 loop spans 13 amino acids. The CDR3 DNA reads TGTGCCAGCAGCGCTCCCGAGGGATACGAGCAGTACTTC. This codes for CASSAPEGYEQYF. The full variable domain, in which reference TRBV9 and TRBJ2-7 provide the parts outside the CDR3, is DSGVTQTPKHLITATGQRVTLRCSPRSGDLSVYWYQQSLDQGLQFLIQYYNGEERAKGNILERFSAQQFPDLHSELNLSSLELGDSALYFCASSAPEGYEQYFGPGTRLTVT.

The gene calls are TRBV28 and TRBJ1-1; no definite D call. Trimming cost V 3 bases and J 2 bases, with 10 bases left between them. This CDR3 contains 14 residues. CDR1 is MDHEN, CDR2 SYDVKM, per germline. The CDR3 region has the DNA TGTGCCAGCAGTTTGCACAGTGGCAACACTGAAGCTTTCTTT. Translating gives CASSLHSGNTEAFF.

The rearrangement links TRBV5-1 to TRBJ2-3; TRBD2 matches 14 bases. CDR3 size: 17 residues. Germline V lookup: CDR1 SGHRS, CDR2 YFSETQ. V lost 4 bases and J lost 3; bases outside the gene matches: 7. DNA of the CDR3: TGCGCCAGCAGCCCGGGGACTAGCGGGAGAACGACAGATACGCAGTATTTT. It yields the protein CASSPGTSGRTTDTQYF.

The rearrangement uses TRBV27 and TRBJ2-1, with TRBD2 matching 7 bases. This CDR3 has 15 residues. Losses at the gene ends were 4 bases for V and 7 bases for J; bases not matched to a gene: 10. Germline loops: CDR1 MNHEY, CDR2 SMNVEV (reference sequence). The CDR3 is CASSSRGSFRNEQFF. The CDR3 DNA reads TGTGCCAGCAGTTCTCGCGGGAGCTTTAGAAATGAGCAGTTCTTC.

The chain links TRBV30 to TRBJ2-2, with 7 nucleotides matching TRBD2. The CDR3 is 17 residues long. Germline CDR1 and CDR2: GTSNPN and SVGIG (reference sequence). Trimming cost V 3 bases and J 7 bases; bases outside gene matches: 17. This CDR3 is CAWSKRLGRELYGELFF. CDR3 sequence (DNA): TGTGCCTGGAGCAAAAGGCTCGGGCGGGAGTTGTACGGGGAGCTGTTTTTT. The variable domain in full, completed from reference TRBV30 and TRBJ2-2, reads SQTIHQWPATLVQPVGSPLSLECTVEGTSNPNLYWYRQAAGRGLQLLFYSVGIGQISSEVPQNLSASRPQDRQFILSSKKLLLSDSGFYLCAWSKRLGRELYGELFFGEGSRLTVL.

The V gene is TRBV30, the J gene TRBJ1-5; unclear D gene. CDR3 length: 14 residues. V dropped 2 bases and J dropped 0 bases, with 8 bases sitting between them. In germline, CDR1 is GTSNPN, CDR2 SVGIG (reference sequence). As DNA, the CDR3 is TGTGCCTGGAGTTCAGGACTTAGCAATCAGCCCCAGCATTTT. Amino acids: CAWSSGLSNQPQHF.

The chain uses TRBV27 and TRBJ2-3, with D perhaps TRBD2 (5 bases). This CDR3 region has 14 residues. V lost 6 bases and J lost 2, with 12 bases in between. Looked up from germline, CDR1 is MNHEY and CDR2 is SMNVEV (reference sequence). In DNA form, the CDR3 reads TGTGCCAGCAGGTATGCGGGCGTCACAGATACGCAGTATTTT. Translated, it gives CASRYAGVTDTQYF.

The chain links TRBV19 to TRBJ2-2; possible D gene TRBD2, 5 bases. V was pared by 7 bases and J by 4 bases, with 16 bases between. In germline, CDR1 is LNHDA, CDR2 SQIVND (reference sequence). The CDR3 runs to 15 residues. The CDR3 bases are TGTGCCAGTACCTTTACTGGAGGAAGCACCGGGGAGCTGTTTTTT. This sequence encodes CASTFTGGSTGELFF.

This clone came up a few times. This chain links TRBV21-1 with TRBJ1-1; the table gives TRBD1 as D, unverified against the DNA. TRBV21-1 is termed a pseudogene. The CDR3 contains 15 residues. The CDR3 is CASSKGDTGETEAFF. As DNA, the CDR3 is TGTGCCAGCAGCAAAGGGGATACAGGGGAAACTGAAGCTTTCTTT.

The rearrangement joins TRBV7-2 to TRBJ1-2; 11 bases match TRBD1. The CDR3 runs 15 residues. The ends lost 5 bases at V and 8 bases at J; junction bases unmatched: 10. Germline V gene lookup returns CDR1 SGHTA and CDR2 FQGNSA. The chain's CDR3 is CASSPFGTGGKGYTF. The CDR3 DNA reads as TGTGCCAGCAGCCCATTCGGGACAGGGGGTAAAGGCTACACCTTC.

The rearrangement uses TRBV29-1 and TRBJ1-2; 7 bases align to TRBD1. CDR1 and CDR2 from the germline V gene are SQVTM and ANQGSEA. The CDR3 totals 12 residues. J lost 4 bases, V lost 5 bases, and 4 bases had no gene match. CDR3 amino acids: CSVTTGSYGYTF. CDR3 DNA: TGCAGCGTTACGACAGGGAGCTATGGCTACACCTTC.

The V and J genes are TRBV6-5 and TRBJ2-1; 10 bases line up with TRBD2. The germline CDR1 and CDR2 sequences are MNHEY and SVGAGI. The CDR3 has 15 residues. V shed 6 bases and J 3 bases; nucleotides not matched to a gene: 5. CDR3 nucleotides: TGTGCCAGCAGCTCCGGGACTAGCGACTACAATGAGCAGTTCTTC. Translation: CASSSGTSDYNEQFF.

The rearrangement joins TRBV7-9 to TRBJ2-1; no definite D call. The CDR3 contains 16 residues. Germline lookup yields CDR1 SEHNR and CDR2 FQNEAQ (reference sequence). V was clipped by 1 base and J by 8 bases, with 18 bases between them. CDR3 sequence (DNA): TGTGCCAGCAGCTTAGTACAAACCCTGGGCGTCGATGAGCAGTTCTTC. Translating it yields CASSLVQTLGVDEQFF.